Listed here are 31 T cell receptor beta chains from one sample, sequenced in a study of T cells in Graves' hyperthyroidism and ophthalmopathy. Amplification of TCR beta CDR3 regions used RNA as the template. A set of HTBI primers served as the primers for a first-round RT-PCR of the TCR CDR3. TCRdb processed the multiplex PCR reads anew with MiXCR; each CDR3 protein has one entry. Counted here are 250,000 or so distinct CDR3 sequences, roughly 15% occurring once; the ten biggest clones make up about an eighth. Specimen: blood. Receptor source: a woman aged 40-49 years with Graves' hyperthyroidism that later progressed to Graves' ophthalmopathy.

This clonotype was observed at least ten times. This chain links TRBV4-1 with TRBJ2-2; a weak D match, TRBD2 (5 bases). Germline V gives CDR1 MGHRA, CDR2 YSYEKL. The CDR3 has 16 residues. Trimming left V 4 bases short and J 0 bases short, with 12 bases between. In nucleotides, the CDR3 is TGCGCCAGCAGCCTAATAGCGTTCGCGAACACCGGGGAGCTGTTTTTT. It yields the protein CASSLIAFANTGELFF.

This clonotype was seen ten or more times. V is TRBV11-2 and J is TRBJ2-1; the D is unclear. Germline-derived CDR1 and CDR2 are SGHAT and FQNNGV. CDR3 length equals 13 residues. Trimming stripped 0 bases from V and 9 bases from J, with 9 bases between. CDR3 bases: TGTGCCAGCAGCTTAGATCCCGACGTTGAGCAGTTCTTC. It is translated as CASSLDPDVEQFF.

This clonotype was seen many times. The chain has TRBV4-1 and TRBJ2-1, with 14 nucleotides matching TRBD2. Germline V gene data show CDR1 as MGHRA and CDR2 as YSYEKL. Trimming cost V 7 bases and J 5 bases; bases outside gene matches: 7. The CDR3 extends over 16 amino acids. As DNA, the CDR3 is TGCGCCAGCACACCCGGACTAGCGGGAGGCCACAATGAGCAGTTCTTC. Translating it yields CASTPGLAGGHNEQFF.

On this clonotype: This may arise from a read error, as a much more abundant clone is one base away. This chain links TRBV4-1 with TRBJ2-7; no clear D gene. The CDR3 loop spans 13 amino acids. Germline V gene sequence: CDR1 MGHRA, CDR2 YSYEKL. The CDR3 DNA reads TGCGCCAGCAGCCAAGCGGCAGGTTACGAGCTGTACTTC. Translation gives CASSQAAGYELYF.

This clonotype was counted a few times. V usage is TRBV19 and J usage is TRBJ2-1; 10 bases map to TRBD2. The germline V gene has CDR1 LNHDA and CDR2 SQIVND (reference sequence). The V segment lost 8 bases and the J segment 9 bases; nucleotides outside the gene matches: 7. The CDR3 is 13 residues long. The DNA of the CDR3 is TGTGCCAGTGGTCTAGCGGGAGTTTCTGAGCAGTTCTTC. Protein: CASGLAGVSEQFF.

This clonotype was seen at least ten times. The chain carries TRBV18 and TRBJ2-7, with 11 positions matching TRBD1. The CDR3 loop spans 14 amino acids. V lost 6 bases to trimming and J lost 6 bases; unmatched junction nucleotides: 7. CDR1 is KGHSH, CDR2 LQKENI, per germline. The CDR3 protein is CASSPWDRGSEQYF. CDR3 DNA sequence: TGTGCCAGCTCCCCGTGGGACAGGGGGTCCGAGCAGTACTTC.

This clonotype was observed many times. This sequence joins TRBV12-3 or TRBV12-4 and TRBJ2-4; D gene ambiguous. The CDR3 extends over 12 amino acids. The V end lost 1 base, the J end lost 10 bases, and 8 bases lay between the germline ends. CDR3 bases: TGTGCCAGCAGTTTAGGGGCTGGGATTCAGTACTTC. Translation: CASSLGAGIQYF.

The gene calls are TRBV28 and TRBJ2-7; 10 nucleotides align to TRBD1. V lost 6 bases, J lost 5 bases, and 7 bases stayed unmatched. Germline V CDR1 and CDR2: MDHEN, SYDVKM. There are 14 residues in the CDR3. In DNA, the CDR3 is TGTGCCAGCAGCCAGATGACAGGGGGCCACGAGCAGTACTTC. As protein: CASSQMTGGHEQYF.

This clonotype was observed at least ten times. The V call is TRBV19, the J call TRBJ1-4, with a possible D match to TRBD1 (5 bases). V gave up 7 bases and J gave up 3 bases, with 12 bases separating them. CDR1 and CDR2 from the germline V gene are LNHDA and SQIVND (reference sequence). This CDR3 region has 14 residues. The CDR3 sequence: CASNSGWANEKLFF. The CDR3 nucleotides are TGTGCCAGTAACTCAGGGTGGGCTAATGAAAAACTGTTTTTT.

This rearrangement joins TRBV27 to TRBJ1-1; D not certain. V was trimmed by 5 bases and J by 1 base, leaving 11 bases between them. The CDR3 totals 14 residues. From germline, CDR1 is MNHEY and CDR2 SMNVEV (reference sequence). The CDR3 loop is CASSKSFGNTEAFF. CDR3 nucleotides: TGTGCCAGCAGTAAAAGCTTTGGGAACACTGAAGCTTTCTTT.

The sample holds many counts of this clonotype. V is TRBV11-2 and J is TRBJ2-7; a possible D gene is TRBD1 (5 bases). CDR1 and CDR2 (germline): SGHAT, FQNNGV. Trimming shortened V by 5 bases and J by 3 bases, and 14 bases separated the two germline ends. The CDR3 consists of 14 residues. For the CDR3, the DNA is TGTGCCAGCAGCCCGCTTAGACAGAACTACGAGCAGTACTTC. It yields the protein CASSPLRQNYEQYF.

This clonotype was detected many times. The chain links TRBV27 to TRBJ2-2; D possibly corresponds to TRBD2 (5 bases). With 6 bases removed from V and 4 bases from J, the gap between germline ends came to 15 bases. Germline V CDR1 and CDR2: MNHEY, SMNVEV (reference sequence). The CDR3 extends over 15 amino acids. For the CDR3, the DNA is TGTGCCAGCAGACCTTGGGGAGAGGGCACCGGGGAGCTGTTTTTT. It translates to CASRPWGEGTGELFF.

This clonotype was recorded at least ten times. CDR3 sequence: CASSVRDGTYEQYF. The CDR3 nucleotides are TGTGCCAGCAGCGTCCGGGACGGGACCTACGAGCAGTACTTC. The gene calls are TRBV9 and TRBJ2-7; either TRBD1 or TRBD2 may fit D (5 bases each). The length of the CDR3 is 14 residues. The ends were cut back, 2 bases at V and 2 bases at J, with 11 bases in the middle. Per the germline V gene, CDR1 is SGDLS and CDR2 is YYNGEE.

Ten or more counts support this clonotype. The CDR3 DNA reads as TGTGCCAGCTCACAACCGGGACTAGCGGGACTCACCGGGGAGCTGTTTTTT. Its protein product is CASSQPGLAGLTGELFF. This chain joins TRBV18 and TRBJ2-2; 13 bases line up with TRBD2. This CDR3 is built from 17 residues. Looked up from germline, CDR1 is KGHSH and CDR2 is LQKENI. The trim removed 4 bases at V and 4 bases at J, leaving 6 bases unmatched.

The table lists this clonotype with a few counts. Being one base from a much bigger clone, this may be a read error. The V call is TRBV18, the J call TRBJ1-5, with 8 bases that match TRBD1. Trimming at V came to 1 base and at J to 6 bases, leaving 8 bases not matched to a gene. Germline V gene data show CDR1 as KGHSH and CDR2 as LQKENI. CDR3 length: 16 amino acids. CDR3 coding DNA: TGTGCCAGCTCACCACTACGGGACAGGTTGGGTCAGCCCCAGCATTTT. Translating it yields CASSPLRDRLGQPQHF.

There are many counts of this clonotype. The genes are TRBV19 and TRBJ2-1; 7 bases line up with TRBD2. CDR1 and CDR2 (germline): LNHDA, SQIVND (reference sequence). Unmatched junction bases numbered 8, after V lost 7 bases and J lost 2 bases. The CDR3 spans 15 residues. The CDR3 sequence: CASNIAGLTYNEQFF. In DNA, the CDR3 is TGTGCCAGTAACATAGCGGGTCTAACCTACAATGAGCAGTTCTTC. Filled out from reference TRBV19 and TRBJ2-1, the complete variable domain reads DGGITQSPKYLFRKEGQNVTLSCEQNLNHDAMYWYRQDPGQGLRLIYYSQIVNDFQKGDIAEGYSVSREKKESFPLTVTSAQKNPTAFYLCASNIAGLTYNEQFFGPGTRLTVL.

This clonotype was detected ten times or more. V usage is TRBV7-8 and J usage is TRBJ2-3, with D perhaps matching TRBD1 (6 bases). Germline V CDR1 and CDR2: SGHVS, FQNEAQ. The CDR3 length is 14 residues. Trimming took off 4 bases at V and 5 bases at J, with 13 bases between the two ends. CDR3 protein: CASSSYRELDTQYF. For the CDR3, the DNA is TGTGCCAGCAGCTCTTACAGGGAGTTAGATACGCAGTATTTT.

This clonotype was recorded many times. This chain uses TRBV6-1 with TRBJ2-1, with 10 bases lining up with TRBD2. Per the germline V gene, CDR1 is MNHNS and CDR2 is SASEGT. This CDR3 has 15 residues. Losses at the gene ends were 6 bases for V and 8 bases for J; bases not matched to a gene: 10. This CDR3 reads CASRAGLAVGHEQFF. CDR3 sequence (DNA): TGTGCCAGCAGGGCCGGACTAGCGGTCGGGCATGAGCAGTTCTTC.

This clonotype was counted between two and nine times. Germline and junction disagree at one end, which may indicate a read error. The chain is built from TRBV24-1 and TRBJ2-7; D is possibly TRBD1 or TRBD2 (5 bases each). Germline V gene sequence: CDR1 KGHDR, CDR2 SFDVKD. The CDR3 spans 13 residues. CDR3: CTTSDGTAYEQYF. As DNA, the CDR3 is TGTACCACCAGTGACGGGACGGCCTACGAGCAGTACTTC.

The table lists this clonotype with many counts. The chain links TRBV28 to TRBJ2-7, with D hard to call. The CDR3 extends over 16 amino acids. Trimming removed 3 bases at V and 0 bases at J, with 15 bases between. Germline lookup yields CDR1 MDHEN and CDR2 SYDVKM. The CDR3 loop reads CASSFDADSSSYEQYF. For the CDR3, the DNA is TGTGCCAGCAGTTTCGATGCAGACTCGAGCTCCTACGAGCAGTACTTC.

This chain links TRBV4-1 with TRBJ2-1; D is perhaps TRBD2 (6 bases). The length of the CDR3 is 17 residues. V gave up 3 bases and J gave up 1 base, with 16 bases separating them. The germline V gene has CDR1 MGHRA and CDR2 YSYEKL. The CDR3 protein is CASSHNWGRTSYNEQFF. CDR3 nucleotides: TGCGCCAGCAGCCACAACTGGGGGAGGACTTCCTACAATGAGCAGTTCTTC.

V gene TRBV27 combines with J gene TRBJ2-3, with 10 nucleotides matching TRBD2. Germline V gene data show CDR1 as MNHEY and CDR2 as SMNVEV (reference sequence). This CDR3 region has 14 residues. V lost 7 bases to trimming and J lost 0 bases; unmatched junction nucleotides: 1. The CDR3 region is CASMGLASTDTQYF. CDR3 nucleotides: TGTGCCAGCATGGGACTAGCGAGCACAGATACGCAGTATTTT.

This clonotype was recorded at least ten times. This rearrangement joins TRBV29-1 to TRBJ2-7; the D gene is possibly TRBD1 (6 bases). CDR1 and CDR2 from the germline V gene are SQVTM and ANQGSEA. The CDR3 is 16 residues long. The germline V and J ends were trimmed by 1 base and 0 bases, with 16 bases remaining between them. CDR3: CSVEVLKETGSYEQYF. The DNA of the CDR3 is TGCAGCGTTGAAGTATTGAAGGAGACAGGCTCCTACGAGCAGTACTTC.

Ten or more counts support this clonotype. CDR3 nucleotide sequence: TGTGCCAGCAGCGATAGGACGGGTATCTCTGGGGCCAACGTCCTGACTTTC. This encodes CASSDRTGISGANVLTF. The rearrangement joins TRBV11-2 to TRBJ2-6; no definite D call. The CDR3 sequence is 17 residues long. Germline lookup yields CDR1 SGHAT and CDR2 FQNNGV. The germline V and J ends were trimmed by 5 bases and 0 bases, with 14 bases remaining between them.

This clonotype was picked up many times. The chain uses TRBV28 and TRBJ2-7; possible D gene TRBD2, 6 bases. The ends were cut back, 6 bases at V and 3 bases at J, with 15 bases in the middle. CDR3 length: 14 residues. Germline V lookup: CDR1 MDHEN, CDR2 SYDVKM. CDR3 loop: CASRGSGGNYEQYF. Written as DNA, the CDR3 is TGTGCCAGCAGGGGTAGCGGAGGGAACTACGAGCAGTACTTC.

The sample holds many counts of this clonotype. The chain has TRBV12-3 or TRBV12-4 and TRBJ2-5, with D perhaps TRBD2 (5 bases). The ends were cut back, 1 base at V and 6 bases at J, with 6 bases in the middle. The CDR3 has 12 amino acids. The CDR3 nucleotides are TGTGCCAGCAGTTTAGGAGGGCAGACCCAGTACTTC. Protein sequence: CASSLGGQTQYF.

This clonotype was picked up a small number of times. The junction does not match germline at one end; this may be a read error. The genes are TRBV7-6 and TRBJ2-5; D possibly uses TRBD1 or TRBD2 (5 bases each). This CDR3 is 12 amino acids long. Per the germline V gene, CDR1 is SGHVS and CDR2 is FNYEAQ. The CDR3 is CASGLEGETQYF. Here the CDR3 DNA reads TGTGCCAGCGGCTTAGAGGGGGAGACCCAGTACTTC.

This clonotype was counted at least ten times. This chain uses TRBV5-4 with TRBJ2-6, with D maybe TRBD2 (6 bases). The CDR3 is 17 amino acids. The germline V and J ends were trimmed by 4 bases and 0 bases, with 14 bases remaining between them. Germline values: CDR1 SGHNT, CDR2 YYREEE (reference sequence). The CDR3 bases are TGTGCCAGCAGCGCCGCCGGGAGCCCCTCTGGGGCCAACGTCCTGACTTTC. Its protein product is CASSAAGSPSGANVLTF.

This clonotype was seen many times. The chain employs TRBV5-1 and TRBJ1-5; unclear D gene. The CDR3 length is 14 residues. V was clipped by 0 bases and J by 2 bases, with 6 bases between them. Germline V CDR1 and CDR2: SGHRS, YFSETQ. This chain's CDR3 is CASSLDWGNQPQHF. The DNA of the CDR3 is TGCGCCAGCAGCTTGGATTGGGGCAATCAGCCCCAGCATTTT. Supplemented by reference TRBV5-1 and TRBJ1-5, the full variable domain reads KAGVTQTPRYLIKTRGQQVTLSCSPISGHRSVSWYQQTPGQGLQFLFEYFSETQRNKGNFPGRFSGRQFSNSRSEMNVSTLELGDSALYLCASSLDWGNQPQHFGDGTRLSIL.

The chain is built from TRBV19 and TRBJ2-1; D is unresolved. Germline V gene data show CDR1 as LNHDA and CDR2 as SQIVND (reference sequence). This CDR3 region has 12 residues. With 4 bases removed from V and 7 bases from J, the gap between germline ends came to 8 bases. The CDR3 sequence is CASSNGPNEQFF. The CDR3 DNA sequence: TGTGCCAGTAGTAACGGACCGAATGAGCAGTTCTTC. The full variable domain, with the rest looked up from reference TRBV19 and TRBJ2-1, is DGGITQSPKYLFRKEGQNVTLSCEQNLNHDAMYWYRQDPGQGLRLIYYSQIVNDFQKGDIAEGYSVSREKKESFPLTVTSAQKNPTAFYLCASSNGPNEQFFGPGTRLTVL.

This clonotype showed up many times. V is TRBV10-3 and J is TRBJ2-7; D perhaps matches TRBD2 (6 bases). Trimming removed 6 bases at V and 2 bases at J, with 14 bases between. The CDR3 runs to 14 residues. The germline gives CDR1 ENHRY, CDR2 SYGVKD. The CDR3 loop is CAISISGSTYEQYF. CDR3 in DNA: TGTGCCATCAGCATTAGCGGTTCAACCTACGAGCAGTACTTC.